The entry below gives a single T cell receptor (beta chain) sequence along with its context. Its antigen is not identified. Libraries were prepared by immunoSEQ multiplex PCR; TCRdb keeps only in-frame clonotypes and omits some of them. The sample contains a few hundred thousand clones, 86% of which appear only once. The record originates from a study of cytomegalovirus exposure and HLA in healthy donors. General study findings and limits: Using the classifier, cytomegalovirus status was reportedly diagnosed with high specificity and sensitivity. Testing in vitro showed a few CMV-associated chains specific for CMV antigens.

CDR1 and CDR2 from the germline V gene are SGDLS and YYNGEE. This CDR3 has 14 amino acids. After removal of 3 bases from V and 3 bases from J, the junction contained 6 bases not matched to a gene. Sequencing input: PBMCs. The chain has TRBV9 and TRBJ2-7; 7 nucleotides align to TRBD2. This clonotype originated in a woman between 18 and 30 years old in good health and CMV-seronegative. The CDR3 bases are TGTGCCAGCAGCGCCCGGGACTATTTCTACGAGCAGTACTTC. Translation gives CASSARDYFYEQYF.